The 24 T cell receptor beta chains below all came from one sample that was sequenced in a study of early T cells in non-severe SARS-CoV-2 infection. Each CDR3 protein gets one entry after TCRdb re-called the 5' RACE reads with MiXCR. Altogether 88,000 or so distinct CDR3 sequences are present, about 15% being singletons, with the ten largest covering 4.5% to 7%. The specimen was whole blood. All receptors derive from an adult who was a healthcare worker with PCR-confirmed SARS-CoV-2 infection or an uninfected control (not recorded which).

The genes are TRBV20-1 and TRBJ2-7; no clear D. The CDR3 is 15 amino acids. Trimming removed 0 bases at V and 6 bases at J, with 18 bases between. The germline V gene has CDR1 DFQATT and CDR2 SNEGSKA (reference sequence). The CDR3 protein is CSARDRIQRPREQYF. DNA of the CDR3: TGCAGTGCTAGAGATCGGATCCAACGGCCCCGCGAGCAGTACTTC.

J is TRBJ2-3 and V is TRBV6-2 or TRBV6-3; maybe TRBD2 (5 bases). CDR3 length equals 14 residues. In germline, CDR1 is MNHEY, CDR2 SVGEGT. Trimming left V 6 bases short and J 4 bases short, with 14 bases between. CDR3 region: CASSRLLAADTQYF. DNA for the CDR3: TGTGCCAGCAGCAGGTTGCTAGCAGCAGATACGCAGTATTTT.

DNA of the CDR3: TGTGCCAGCGGTAGTAGCCCTAGCGGGAGGGCGCAGACCTACGAGCAGTACTTC. This gives the protein CASGSSPSGRAQTYEQYF. The rearrangement joins TRBV2 to TRBJ2-7, with 12 bases identical to TRBD2. There are 18 residues in the CDR3. V lost 8 bases, J lost 2 bases, and 16 bases stayed unmatched. Per the germline V gene, CDR1 is SNHLY and CDR2 is FYNNEI. Looking up the rest from reference TRBV2 and TRBJ2-7 gives the full variable domain: EPEVTQTPSHQVTQMGQEVILRCVPISNHLYFYWYRQILGQKVEFLVSFYNNEISEKSEIFDDQFSVERPDGSNFTLKIRSTKLEDSAMYFCASGSSPSGRAQTYEQYFGPGTRLTVT.

This clonotype was found a few times. The chain uses TRBV28 and TRBJ2-7; no definite D call. Germline lookup yields CDR1 MDHEN and CDR2 SYDVKM. The CDR3 has 12 amino acids. Trimming removed 1 base from V and 6 bases from J, with 7 bases in between. The chain's CDR3 is CASSLSKGEQYF. CDR3 in DNA: TGTGCCAGCAGTTTATCCAAGGGCGAGCAGTACTTC.

In its sample, this clonotype was seen many times. No DNA is shown, since the ends of the CDR3 on it are uncertain; the CDR3 is the one TCRdb lists. The CDR3 spells CASSLVRFSLDSNIAKNIQYF. This chain joins TRBV7-9 and TRBJ2-4; the DNA was not used to check the table's D call, TRBD1. The CDR3 is 21 amino acids in total, end residues counted. Per germline, CDR1 SEHNR and CDR2 FQNEAQ (reference sequence).

This clonotype was recorded a few times. V gene TRBV20-1 combines with J gene TRBJ2-7, with TRBD2 matching over 9 bases. CDR1 is DFQATT, CDR2 SNEGSKA, per germline (reference sequence). CDR3 size: 16 residues. V lost 2 bases, J lost 2 bases, and 10 bases stayed unmatched. CDR3 residues: CSARSFLSSGTYEQYF. The CDR3 nucleotides read TGCAGTGCTAGATCTTTTTTGTCTAGCGGGACCTACGAGCAGTACTTC.

The chain couples TRBV7-2 to TRBJ2-5; D is tentatively TRBD1 or TRBD2 (5 bases each). The germline V gene encodes CDR1 SGHTA and CDR2 FQGNSA. The V and J ends lost 3 bases and 6 bases respectively, with 14 bases between them. The CDR3 extends over 14 amino acids. The CDR3 sequence is CASSLDTTGQTQYF. CDR3 coding DNA: TGTGCCAGCAGCTTGGACACCACGGGGCAGACCCAGTACTTC. The whole variable domain, filled in from reference TRBV7-2 and TRBJ2-5, reads GAGVSQSPSNKVTEKGKDVELRCDPISGHTALYWYRQSLGQGLEFLIYFQGNSAPDKSGLPSDRFSAERTGGSVSTLTIQRTQQEDSAVYLCASSLDTTGQTQYFGPGTRLLVL.

This sequence joins TRBV4-1 and TRBJ2-5; 7 bases map to TRBD1. V lost 0 bases and J lost 5; bases outside the gene matches: 15. Germline V gene data show CDR1 as MGHRA and CDR2 as YSYEKL. The length of the CDR3 is 18 residues. The CDR3 DNA reads TGCGCCAGCAGCCAAGACCGATTCTACATAGGGGACAGCGAGACCCAGTACTTC. This sequence encodes CASSQDRFYIGDSETQYF.

Worth noting for this clonotype: Mismatch with germline at one junction end may stem from a read error. This chain connects TRBV20-1 to TRBJ2-3; possible D gene TRBD2, 5 bases. The CDR3 extends over 13 amino acids. CDR1 and CDR2 from the germline V gene are DFQATT and SNEGSKA (reference sequence). Written as DNA, the CDR3 is TGCAGTGCACCACCCGCTAGAAAACCGGGGATATCTTTT. Translated, it gives CSAPPARKPGISF.

CDR3: CASSWGRSMNTEAFF. The CDR3 DNA is TGCGCCAGCAGTTGGGGGCGGAGTATGAACACTGAAGCTTTCTTT. The chain employs TRBV5-1 and TRBJ1-1, with D perhaps TRBD1 (6 bases). The V end was cut by 5 bases, the J end by 0 bases, with 14 bases between. The germline CDR1 and CDR2 sequences are SGHRS and YFSETQ. There are 15 residues in the CDR3.

V and J are TRBV9 and TRBJ1-4, with D perhaps matching TRBD1 (5 bases). Trimming shortened V by 2 bases and J by 3 bases, and 14 bases separated the two germline ends. This CDR3 spans 16 amino acids. Germline V gene lookup returns CDR1 SGDLS and CDR2 YYNGEE. The CDR3 DNA follows: TGTGCCAGCAGCGTGGGACCCACGCGCCCTAATGAAAAACTGTTTTTT. Residues: CASSVGPTRPNEKLFF.

This clonotype was counted a single time. One junction end does not reproduce the germline sequence, and a read error may be involved. This rearrangement joins TRBV5-1 to TRBJ1-2; D not certain. This CDR3 spans 12 amino acids. Germline V gene data show CDR1 as SGHRS and CDR2 as YFSETQ. Here the CDR3 DNA reads TGCGCCAGCGGCTTGGACGGGGATGGCTACACCTTC. Translation gives CASGLDGDGYTF. The complete variable domain, with remaining parts taken from reference TRBV5-1 and TRBJ1-2, reads KAGVTQTPRYLIKTRGQQVTLSCSPISGHRSVSWYQQTPGQGLQFLFEYFSETQRNKGNFPGRFSGRQFSNSRSEMNVSTLELGDSALYLCASGLDGDGYTFGSGTRLTVV.

Regarding this clonotype: One junction end does not reproduce the germline sequence, and a read error may be involved. CDR3 loop: CASRLSGELFF. CDR3 nucleotides: TGCGCCAGCCGCTTGTCCGGGGAGCTGTTTTTT. The genes are TRBV5-1 and TRBJ2-2, with D unresolved. The CDR3 has 11 residues. Germline V lookup: CDR1 SGHRS, CDR2 YFSETQ.

V gene TRBV10-3 combines with J gene TRBJ2-1; 11 bases align to TRBD2. V trimming: 3 bases; J trimming: 7 bases; junction bases outside the gene matches: 2. The germline V gene has CDR1 ENHRY and CDR2 SYGVKD. This CDR3 has 14 residues. The CDR3, as DNA: TGTGCCATCAGTGAACTAGCGGGAGTAAATGAGCAGTTCTTC. It codes for CAISELAGVNEQFF.

In its sample, this clonotype was seen a few times. The gene calls are TRBV7-8 and TRBJ2-5; TRBD1 matches at 9 bases. CDR3 size: 14 residues. V was clipped by 5 bases and J by 7 bases; unmatched bases: 8. Germline V gives CDR1 SGHVS, CDR2 FQNEAQ. The CDR3 DNA reads TGTGCCAGCAGCACGGGACAGGGAGAGGGGACCCAGTACTTC. It yields the protein CASSTGQGEGTQYF. Full variable domain (missing parts from reference TRBV7-8 and TRBJ2-5): GAGVSQSPRYKVAKRGQDVALRCDPISGHVSLFWYQQALGQGPEFLTYFQNEAQLDKSGLPSDRFFAERPEGSVSTLKIQRTQQEDSAVYLCASSTGQGEGTQYFGPGTRLLVL.

There are a few counts of this clonotype. J is TRBJ2-2 and V is TRBV7-6; 9 positions agree with TRBD1. CDR1 and CDR2 from the germline V gene are SGHVS and FNYEAQ. The CDR3 has 17 residues. V shed 5 bases, J shed 6 bases, and the junction held 13 bases outside the gene matches. The CDR3 region has the DNA TGTGCCAGCAGCAAAACAAGGACAGGGGTCGAGGCCGGGGAGCTGTTTTTT. This encodes CASSKTRTGVEAGELFF.

This clonotype has only a few counts. Here the CDR3 reads CASRGDGIAKNIQYF. The CDR3 DNA is TGTGCCAGCAGGGGGGACGGTATAGCCAAAAACATTCAGTACTTC. The chain employs TRBV5-5 and TRBJ2-4, with D perhaps being TRBD1 or TRBD2 (5 bases each). Germline V gene lookup returns CDR1 SGHKS and CDR2 YYEKEE (reference sequence). The CDR3 runs to 15 residues. V shed 5 bases and J shed 0 bases, with 12 bases lying between them.

This clonotype showed up many times. The chain recombines TRBV5-1 with TRBJ2-3, with 7 bases that match TRBD1. J gave up 12 bases and V 4 bases, and 8 bases lay outside the gene matches. Germline V gene lookup returns CDR1 SGHRS and CDR2 YFSETQ. The length of the CDR3 is 12 residues. The CDR3 reads CASSALQGYQYF. The CDR3 nucleotides are TGCGCCAGCAGCGCCCTACAGGGGTATCAGTATTTT.

The chain is built from TRBV10-3 and TRBJ2-5; D is possibly TRBD1 or TRBD2 (5 bases each). CDR1 is ENHRY, CDR2 SYGVKD, per germline. This CDR3 is built from 13 residues. V gave up 4 bases and J gave up 3 bases, with 9 bases separating them. CDR3 region: CAISAVGEETQYF. Written as DNA, the CDR3 is TGTGCCATCAGTGCAGTGGGGGAAGAGACCCAGTACTTC.

This clonotype has only a few counts. The chain employs TRBV4-1 and TRBJ2-5, with D perhaps TRBD1 (6 bases). Germline V gives CDR1 MGHRA, CDR2 YSYEKL. The germline V and J ends were trimmed by 1 base and 1 base, with 10 bases remaining between them. The CDR3 is made up of 15 amino acids. CDR3 DNA: TGCGCCAGCAGCCAAGTGGGGGCTATCCAAGAGACCCAGTACTTC. Amino acids: CASSQVGAIQETQYF.

This clonotype was found a few times. The rearrangement joins TRBV5-1 to TRBJ2-1, with D possibly TRBD2 on 6 matching bases. The CDR3 is 14 residues long. The germline V gene encodes CDR1 SGHRS and CDR2 YFSETQ. Trimming left V 1 base short and J 8 bases short, with 13 bases between. CDR3 sequence reads: CASSLLAFGDEQFF. DNA for the CDR3: TGCGCCAGCAGCTTGCTAGCGTTTGGAGATGAGCAGTTCTTC.

The genes are TRBV7-4 and TRBJ2-6; tentative D call: TRBD1 (5 bases). V lost 4 bases, J lost 4 bases, and 14 bases lay in between. The germline V gene has CDR1 SGHVT and CDR2 SQSDAQ. This CDR3 spans 16 amino acids. CDR3 sequence reads: CASSWTRSSGANVLTF. The CDR3, as DNA: TGTGCCAGCAGCTGGACACGTTCCTCGGGGGCCAACGTCCTGACTTTC.

This chain uses TRBV11-1 with TRBJ2-3; D is unresolved. From germline, CDR1 is SGHAT and CDR2 FQDESV (reference sequence). This CDR3 is 13 amino acids long. V gave up 5 bases and J gave up 3 bases, with 9 bases separating them. This chain's CDR3 is CASSAILTDTQYF. CDR3 DNA sequence: TGTGCCAGCAGCGCAATACTGACAGATACGCAGTATTTT.

This clonotype was detected ten times or more. The V gene is TRBV20-1, the J gene TRBJ1-2; TRBD1 is a possible D gene (6 bases). CDR1 and CDR2 (germline): DFQATT, SNEGSKA (reference sequence). This CDR3 contains 14 residues. The ends were cut back, 6 bases at V and 4 bases at J, with 18 bases in the middle. CDR3 coding DNA: TGCAGTGCCCCTCTAGGCCGGGGGCTCTATGGCTACACCTTC. It is translated as CSAPLGRGLYGYTF.